Shown below are 32 T cell receptor beta chains from a single sample sequenced in a study of T-cell reconstitution after alpha-beta-depleted transplantation in children. TCRbeta library construction was performed incorporating unique molecular identifiers. Each CDR3 protein is one row after TCRdb ran MiXCR on the PCR reads. This sample has approximately 350,000 distinct CDR3 sequences, with 13% found just once. The sample consisted of PBMCs, taken from the stem cell graft. Every receptor here comes from a human donor who donated a stem cell graft to a child with Fanconi anemia.

The chain employs TRBV4-3 and TRBJ1-2; D unresolved. The CDR3 spans 15 residues. The germline V gene has CDR1 LGHNA and CDR2 YSLEER. V gave up 1 base and J gave up 4 bases, with 13 bases separating them. The CDR3 coding sequence is TGCGCCAGCAGCCAAGGAGTTCGGCCCGTCTATGGCTACACCTTC. This codes for CASSQGVRPVYGYTF.

This clonotype was observed a few times. This chain's CDR3 is CATSRDHKNQPQHF. The CDR3 DNA reads TGTGCCACCAGCAGAGATCATAAGAATCAGCCCCAGCATTTT. The chain uses TRBV15 and TRBJ1-5; D gene unclear. The CDR3 is 14 residues long. Between the trimmed V and J ends, which lost 0 bases and 4 bases, there was a span of 7 bases. Germline lookup yields CDR1 LNHNV and CDR2 YYDKDF (reference sequence).

Many counts were recorded for this clonotype. The rearrangement uses TRBV5-1 and TRBJ1-1; possibly TRBD1 for D (5 bases). The CDR3 contains 12 residues. Germline CDR1 SGHRS, CDR2 YFSETQ. Trimming took 2 bases from V and 8 from J, leaving 10 bases between them. The CDR3 is CASSFTGVEAFF. CDR3 nucleotide sequence: TGCGCCAGCAGCTTCACAGGCGTCGAAGCTTTCTTT.

This sequence joins TRBV4-2 and TRBJ2-3, with TRBD1 matching over 8 bases. Germline V gene data show CDR1 as LGHNA and CDR2 as YNFKEQ. The CDR3 extends over 16 amino acids. V dropped 4 bases and J dropped 1; count of bases not matched to a gene: 7. DNA for the CDR3: TGTGCCAGCAGCCCAAGGACAGGGACTCGCACAGATACGCAGTATTTT. Translation gives CASSPRTGTRTDTQYF.

This clonotype was detected ten times or more. V usage is TRBV20-1 and J usage is TRBJ2-1, with D perhaps TRBD1 (5 bases). The germline gives CDR1 DFQATT, CDR2 SNEGSKA (reference sequence). V shed 5 bases and J shed 4 bases, with 15 bases lying between them. This CDR3 has 14 amino acids. For the CDR3, the DNA is TGCAGTGCTCAAGACAGAACAGGATACAATGAGCAGTTCTTC. Translating gives CSAQDRTGYNEQFF.

V gene TRBV7-3 combines with J gene TRBJ1-2; 7 bases map to TRBD1. Germline V gene lookup returns CDR1 SGHTA and CDR2 FQGTGA. With 3 bases clipped from V and 0 bases from J, the junction kept 10 bases outside the gene matches. The CDR3 sequence is 17 residues long. CDR3: CASSLEDRPGSNYGYTF. CDR3 nucleotide sequence: TGTGCCAGCAGCTTGGAGGACAGGCCCGGCTCTAACTATGGCTACACCTTC.

This clonotype was detected ten times or more. The CDR3 reads CASSLMRQPQHF. Written as DNA, the CDR3 is TGTGCCAGCAGTTTAATGCGGCAGCCCCAGCATTTT. The J gene is TRBJ1-5, the V gene TRBV12-3 or TRBV12-4; D call uncertain. The CDR3 is 12 amino acids. V gave up 2 bases and J gave up 7 bases, with 6 bases separating them.

In its sample, this clonotype was seen many times. The V gene is TRBV7-6, the J gene TRBJ2-1, with 8 nucleotides matching TRBD2. J lost 3 bases, V lost 5 bases, and 6 bases had no gene match. This CDR3 is built from 15 residues. The V gene's germline CDR1 is SGHVS and CDR2 FNYEAQ. The CDR3 region is CASSILADFYNEQFF. In DNA form, the CDR3 reads TGTGCCAGCAGCATACTAGCGGATTTCTACAATGAGCAGTTCTTC.

The V gene is TRBV5-1, the J gene TRBJ2-7, with 9 nucleotides matching TRBD2. CDR1 is SGHRS and CDR2 is YFSETQ in the germline V gene. V shed 1 base and J 7 bases; nucleotides not matched to a gene: 3. The CDR3 is 13 residues long. In nucleotides, the CDR3 is TGCGCCAGCAGCTTGACTAGCGGGCGTGAGCAGTACGTC. This sequence encodes CASSLTSGREQYV.

This clonotype was seen a handful of times. The chain joins TRBV7-2 to TRBJ1-4, with D uncertain. The CDR3 length is 14 residues. Germline assignment: CDR1 SGHTA and CDR2 FQGNSA. Trimming pared 1 base from V and 13 bases from J, leaving 16 bases between. The CDR3 loop is CASSLGVVRSRLFF. The CDR3 DNA follows: TGTGCCAGCAGCTTAGGTGTTGTCAGGTCAAGACTGTTTTTT.

This chain links TRBV28 with TRBJ1-2; D perhaps matches TRBD1 (6 bases). Trimming pared 3 bases from V and 2 bases from J, leaving 13 bases between. Germline assignment: CDR1 MDHEN and CDR2 SYDVKM. The CDR3 loop spans 15 amino acids. The CDR3 spells CASSFVGQNNYGYTF. The CDR3, as DNA: TGTGCCAGCAGTTTCGTCGGACAGAACAACTATGGCTACACCTTC.

V usage is TRBV20-1 and J usage is TRBJ2-7, with unresolved D. CDR1 DFQATT and CDR2 SNEGSKA come from the germline V gene (reference sequence). The germline V and J ends were trimmed by 3 bases and 4 bases, with 13 bases remaining between them. The CDR3 is made up of 13 amino acids. The CDR3 nucleotides read TGCAGTGCTAGGGACCCCTTGGGGTACGAGCAGTACTTC. Residues: CSARDPLGYEQYF.

This clonotype was picked up a small number of times. The genes are TRBV6-5 and TRBJ2-3, with D perhaps TRBD2 (6 bases). Trimming left V 11 bases short and J 3 bases short, with 18 bases between. CDR1 is MNHEY and CDR2 is SVGAGI in the germline V gene. The length of the CDR3 is 14 residues. The CDR3 sequence: CACKTGVRTDTQYF. CDR3 sequence (DNA): TGTGCCTGCAAGACGGGGGTGCGTACAGATACGCAGTATTTT.

The V and J genes are TRBV12-3 or TRBV12-4 and TRBJ1-2; a possible D gene is TRBD1 (5 bases). Trimming removed 5 bases from V and 0 bases from J, with 10 bases in between. The CDR3 is 14 residues long. CDR3 nucleotide sequence: TGTGCCAGCAGTGCCCAGGGTGCTAACTATGGCTACACCTTC. Translating it yields CASSAQGANYGYTF.

This clonotype was detected ten times or more. The V gene is TRBV12-3 or TRBV12-4, the J gene TRBJ1-4; D unclear. The V end was cut by 3 bases, the J end by 5 bases, with 13 bases between. CDR3 size: 15 residues. In nucleotides, the CDR3 is TGTGCCAGCAGTTTTTACGCCCTGGGAAATGAAAAACTGTTTTTT. The encoded protein is CASSFYALGNEKLFF.

This clonotype was recorded a few times. The J gene is TRBJ2-7, the V gene TRBV4-1; TRBD1 aligns across 7 bases. The length of the CDR3 is 16 residues. Germline CDR1 MGHRA, CDR2 YSYEKL. V gave up 1 base and J gave up 2 bases; unmatched junction bases: 8. The CDR3, as DNA: TGCGCCAGCAGCCAAGGTCCGGACAGGTTCACCTACGAGCAGTACTTC. It is translated as CASSQGPDRFTYEQYF.

This clonotype was counted a few times. The chain is built from TRBV18 and TRBJ2-1; D is perhaps TRBD1 or TRBD2 (5 bases each). Trimming took off 4 bases at V and 0 bases at J, with 10 bases between the two ends. The CDR3 length is 15 residues. Per germline, CDR1 KGHSH and CDR2 LQKENI. Here the CDR3 reads CASSLAGTSYNEQFF. DNA of the CDR3: TGTGCCAGCTCACTGGCCGGGACCTCCTACAATGAGCAGTTCTTC.

There are many counts of this clonotype. The genes are TRBV29-1 and TRBJ2-1; 12 positions agree with TRBD2. With 0 bases clipped from V and 8 bases from J, the junction kept 2 bases outside the gene matches. The CDR3 is made up of 14 amino acids. Germline V gene data show CDR1 as SQVTM and CDR2 as ANQGSEA. DNA for the CDR3: TGCAGCGTTGAAGATCGGACTAGCGGGGATGAGCAGTTCTTC. Residues: CSVEDRTSGDEQFF.

This clonotype showed up many times. This chain uses TRBV25-1 with TRBJ2-5, with D possibly being TRBD2 (5 bases). Deletions cut 1 base from V and 3 bases from J, with 12 bases between. The CDR3 loop spans 15 amino acids. From germline, CDR1 is MGHDK and CDR2 SYGVNS. CDR3 DNA sequence: TGTGCCAGCAGTGAATCGAGAGGGAATAAAGAGACCCAGTACTTC. It translates to CASSESRGNKETQYF.

V usage is TRBV4-3 and J usage is TRBJ1-4, with 8 bases fitting TRBD1. The length of the CDR3 is 19 residues. Germline values: CDR1 LGHNA, CDR2 YSLEER. Trimming at V came to 0 bases and at J to 0 bases, leaving 9 bases not matched to a gene. The CDR3 loop reads CASSQEESRGLATNEKLFF. In DNA form, the CDR3 reads TGCGCCAGCAGCCAAGAGGAATCCAGGGGGCTGGCAACTAATGAAAAACTGTTTTTT.

The chain uses TRBV7-2 and TRBJ1-1, with a weak D call TRBD1 (6 bases). V lost 2 bases, J lost 2 bases, and 18 bases lay in between. This CDR3 spans 17 amino acids. Germline CDR1 reads SGHTA; CDR2 reads FQGNSA. As DNA, the CDR3 is TGTGCCAGCAGCTTAACGGCCGGGGACACAGCTAACACTGAAGCTTTCTTT. Its protein is CASSLTAGDTANTEAFF.

This clonotype was counted a few times. The genes are TRBV20-1 and TRBJ2-1; 7 bases are a match to TRBD2. The CDR3 extends over 16 amino acids. Trimming cost V 0 bases and J 3 bases; bases outside gene matches: 8. Per the germline V gene, CDR1 is DFQATT and CDR2 is SNEGSKA (reference sequence). The CDR3 region has the DNA TGCAGTGCTAGAGATGCTACGGGGGGTGTCTACAATGAGCAGTTCTTC. Residues: CSARDATGGVYNEQFF.

J is TRBJ2-7 and V is TRBV12-3 or TRBV12-4; 9 bases are shared with TRBD2. The CDR3 contains 16 residues. Trimming at V came to 3 bases and at J to 4 bases, leaving 10 bases not matched to a gene. The CDR3 protein is CASSLAGAGGLYEQYF. The CDR3 region has the DNA TGTGCCAGCAGTTTGGCGGGAGCGGGGGGCCTGTACGAGCAGTACTTC.

This clonotype was seen a handful of times. At one end, the junction sequence differs from germline, possibly due to a read error. The V gene is TRBV29-1, the J gene TRBJ2-5; D is undetermined. CDR3 length equals 14 residues. Germline V gives CDR1 SQVTM, CDR2 ANQGSEA. The CDR3 DNA reads as TGCAGCGTTGACTACCTAGTAGACCAAAAGACCCAGTACTTC. The encoded protein is CSVDYLVDQKTQYF.

This clonotype was detected many times. The chain uses TRBV29-1 and TRBJ2-1, with 8 bases matching TRBD2. Trimming removed 6 bases from V and 7 bases from J; junction bases left unmatched: 11. The CDR3 has 14 amino acids. Germline CDR1 SQVTM, CDR2 ANQGSEA. The CDR3 here is CSVAAGVGQNEQFF. In DNA, the CDR3 is TGCAGCGTAGCAGCGGGGGTGGGTCAAAATGAGCAGTTCTTC.

The chain carries TRBV5-6 and TRBJ1-5, with D perhaps TRBD1 (6 bases). This CDR3 is built from 13 residues. Germline CDR1 SGHDT, CDR2 YYEEEE. Written as DNA, the CDR3 is TGTCCAACCCCGGGGGCGGTAGGTCAGCCCCAGCATTTT. It specifies CPTPGAVGQPQHF.

The gene calls are TRBV7-2 and TRBJ1-6, with TRBD1 matching 8 bases. The CDR3 spans 15 residues. Germline V gene data show CDR1 as SGHTA and CDR2 as FQGNSA. V was clipped by 2 bases and J by 7 bases; unmatched bases: 4. The CDR3 nucleotides read TGTGCCAGCAGCTTAATGGGACAGGCGAATTCACCCCTCCACTTT. Its translation is CASSLMGQANSPLHF.

This clonotype was observed a handful of times. This CDR3 reads CSVVGQLNTGELFF. CDR3 coding DNA: TGCAGCGTTGTCGGCCAGCTGAACACCGGGGAGCTGTTTTTT. This rearrangement joins TRBV29-1 to TRBJ2-2; no firm D call. Germline loops: CDR1 SQVTM, CDR2 ANQGSEA. CDR3 size: 14 residues. Trimming shortened V by 4 bases and J by 1 base, and 10 bases separated the two germline ends.

This clonotype was recorded a few times. The chain links TRBV6-1 to TRBJ2-7; D is unresolved. Germline CDR1 and CDR2: MNHNS and SASEGT. This CDR3 region has 14 residues. V lost 1 base, J lost 5 bases, and 12 bases lay in between. The CDR3 reads CASSEDSLTHEQYV. The CDR3, as DNA: TGTGCCAGCAGTGAAGACAGTCTAACCCACGAGCAGTACGTC.

J is TRBJ1-1 and V is TRBV5-5; no clear D. This CDR3 comprises 13 residues. The ends were cut back, 1 base at V and 4 bases at J, with 8 bases in the middle. In germline, CDR1 is SGHKS, CDR2 YYEKEE (reference sequence). CDR3 coding DNA: TGTGCCAGCAGCTTGATCAGCCTCACTGAAGCTTTCTTT. Amino acids: CASSLISLTEAFF.

The V and J genes are TRBV5-1 and TRBJ1-4, with D possibly TRBD1 on 5 matching bases. V lost 2 bases, J lost 2 bases, and 7 bases lay in between. The CDR3 consists of 14 residues. CDR1 and CDR2 (germline): SGHRS, YFSETQ. DNA for the CDR3: TGCGCCAGCAGCTTTCGGGGCACTAATGAAAAACTGTTTTTT. Encoded protein: CASSFRGTNEKLFF.

The chain couples TRBV25-1 to TRBJ1-1, with TRBD1 as a possible D gene (5 bases). CDR1 is MGHDK, CDR2 SYGVNS, per germline. The CDR3 contains 14 residues. The ends were cut back, 5 bases at V and 3 bases at J, with 13 bases in the middle. In DNA, the CDR3 is TGTGCCAGCAGTCCGGGGGGTGTGGACACTGAAGCTTTCTTT. The encoded protein is CASSPGGVDTEAFF.